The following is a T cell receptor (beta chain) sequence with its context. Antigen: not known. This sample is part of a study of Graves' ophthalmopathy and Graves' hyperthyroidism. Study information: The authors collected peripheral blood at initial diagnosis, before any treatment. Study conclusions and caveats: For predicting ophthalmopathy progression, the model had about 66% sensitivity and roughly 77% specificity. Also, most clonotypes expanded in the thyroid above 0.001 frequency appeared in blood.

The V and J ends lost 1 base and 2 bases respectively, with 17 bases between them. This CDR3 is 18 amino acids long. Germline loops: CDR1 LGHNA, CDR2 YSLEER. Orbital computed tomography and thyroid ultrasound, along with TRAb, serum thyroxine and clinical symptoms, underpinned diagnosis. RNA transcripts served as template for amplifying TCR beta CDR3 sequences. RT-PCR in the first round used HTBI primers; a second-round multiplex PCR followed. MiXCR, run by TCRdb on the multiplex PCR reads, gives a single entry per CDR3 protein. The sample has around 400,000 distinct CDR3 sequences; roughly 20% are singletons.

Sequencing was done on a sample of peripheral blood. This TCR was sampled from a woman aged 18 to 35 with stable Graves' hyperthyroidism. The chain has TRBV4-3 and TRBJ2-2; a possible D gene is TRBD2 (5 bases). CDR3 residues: CASSQGPGRGGNTGELFF. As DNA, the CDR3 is TGCGCCAGCAGCCAAGGGCCGGGGAGAGGAGGCAACACCGGGGAGCTGTTTTTT.